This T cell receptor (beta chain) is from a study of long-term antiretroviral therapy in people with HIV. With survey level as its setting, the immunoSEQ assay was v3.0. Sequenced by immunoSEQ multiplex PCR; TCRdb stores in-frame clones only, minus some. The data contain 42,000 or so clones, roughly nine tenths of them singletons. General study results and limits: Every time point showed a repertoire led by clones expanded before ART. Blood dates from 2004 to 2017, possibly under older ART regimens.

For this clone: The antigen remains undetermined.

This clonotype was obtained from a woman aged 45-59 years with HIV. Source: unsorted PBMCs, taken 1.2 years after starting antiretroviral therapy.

CDR3: CASNIIAGGFNEQFF. Here the CDR3 DNA reads TGTGCCAGCAACATAATAGCGGGGGGCTTCAATGAGCAGTTCTTC. The gene calls are TRBV5-5 and TRBJ2-1; 10 positions match TRBD2. The germline CDR1 and CDR2 sequences are SGHKS and YYEKEE (reference sequence). The CDR3 contains 15 residues. J lost 6 bases, V lost 6 bases, and 9 bases had no gene match. The full variable domain, with the rest looked up from reference TRBV5-5 and TRBJ2-1, is DAGVTQSPTHLIKTRGQQVTLRCSPISGHKSVSWYQQVLGQGPQFIFQYYEKEERGRGNFPDRFSARQFPNYSSELNVNALLLGDSALYLCASNIIAGGFNEQFFGPGTRLTVL.